These T cell receptor beta chains were read from a single sample in a study of CD8+CD57+ T cells in acquired aplastic anemia. A single record per CDR3 protein comes from TCRdb applying MiXCR to the reads. Of about 130,000 distinct CDR3 sequences in the sample, approximately 41% are singletons; the top ten hold roughly 8.4%. The specimen was sorted CD4+, CD8+, or CD8+CD57+ T cells (not recorded which) from PBMCs. Source of these receptors: a human donor in good health, serving as a control. Each CDR3 is given with its conserved first and last residue. D genes are given only for firm matches. Clone sizes are given selectively: once, few, many, or a class where the clone is expanded.

clone_size	v_call	d_call	j_call	cdr3_aa	cdr3_nt
many	TRBV7-9	NA	TRBJ1-2	CASSFTGITNYGYTF	TGTGCCAGCAGCTTCACAGGGATTACCAACTATGGCTACACCTTC
NA	TRBV15	NA	TRBJ2-6	CATSSLLSSGANVLTF	TGTGCCACCAGCAGCTTATTGTCTTCTGGGGCCAACGTCCTGACTTTC
NA	TRBV18	NA	TRBJ2-5	CASSPLATQETQYF	TGTGCCAGCTCACCGCTGGCCACCCAAGAGACCCAGTACTTC
NA	TRBV25-1	NA	TRBJ2-1	CASSWSGLSYNEQFF	TGTGCCAGCAGCTGGAGCGGGCTCTCCTACAATGAGCAGTTCTTC
few	TRBV27	NA	TRBJ1-5	CASRTDRAGSPQHF	TGTGCCAGCCGTACCGACAGAGCCGGATCACCCCAGCATTTT
once	TRBV29-1	NA	TRBJ1-2	CSVDSAYGYTF	TGCAGCGTTGATTCAGCGTATGGCTACACCTTC
once	TRBV9	NA	TRBJ1-1	CASSATDEGTEAFF	TGTGCCAGCAGCGCCACCGACGAGGGCACTGAAGCTTTCTTT
NA	TRBV6-1	NA	TRBJ2-2	CASIVGLPTGELFF	TGTGCCAGCATAGTCGGGCTACCCACCGGGGAGCTGTTTTTT
many	TRBV2	NA	TRBJ1-1	CASRGAGRAFF	TGTGCCAGCAGAGGGGCAGGACGCGCTTTCTTT
many	TRBV10-3	NA	TRBJ1-1	CAIHPGGRMNTEAFF	TGTGCCATCCATCCGGGAGGGCGGATGAACACTGAAGCTTTCTTT
many	TRBV20-1	NA	TRBJ1-1	CSAWAGTEAFF	TGCAGTGCTTGGGCAGGGACTGAAGCTTTCTTT
NA	TRBV20-1	NA	TRBJ1-5	CSARDRQPGLGNQPQHF	TGCAGTGCTAGAGATCGGCAGCCCGGGCTCGGGAATCAGCCCCAGCATTTT
many	TRBV20-1	NA	TRBJ1-2	CSASGLVQGNYGYTF	TGCAGTGCTAGCGGACTCGTCCAGGGGAACTATGGCTACACCTTC
NA	TRBV29-1	TRBD2	TRBJ2-3	CSVDTSGRIQDTQYF	TGCAGCGTTGACACTAGCGGGAGAATTCAAGATACGCAGTATTTT
NA	TRBV25-1	NA	TRBJ1-2	CASSGDHGYTF	TGTGCCAGCAGTGGGGACCATGGCTACACCTTC
NA	TRBV5-1	TRBD2	TRBJ2-7	CASSSNPGTSGRDGQYF	TGCGCCAGCAGTTCTAACCCCGGGACCAGCGGGAGGGACGGGCAGTACTTC
NA	TRBV24-1	TRBD1	TRBJ2-3	CATSDQDRVGDTQYF	TGTGCCACCAGTGACCAGGACAGGGTAGGCGATACGCAGTATTTT
many	TRBV13	NA	TRBJ2-7	CASSSKGFSEQYF	TGTGCCAGCAGCTCAAAGGGTTTTAGCGAGCAGTACTTC
many	TRBV6-1	NA	TRBJ1-2	CASSDGGAYGYTF	TGTGCCAGCAGTGATGGGGGTGCCTATGGCTACACCTTC
once	TRBV4-2	NA	TRBJ2-1	CASSLRRDSSYNEQFF	TGTGCCAGCAGCCTGAGGCGGGACAGCTCCTACAATGAGCAGTTCTTC
NA	TRBV19	NA	TRBJ1-1	CASRLGGEAFF	TGTGCCAGTAGATTGGGCGGTGAAGCTTTCTTT